This T cell receptor (beta chain) was recorded in a study of blood T cell repertoires in COVID-19. Study-wide background: T cells, B-cell-depleted T cells, or PBMCs provided the cDNA or gDNA that served as material.

The CDR3 runs 15 residues. V lost 3 bases and J lost 1; bases outside the gene matches: 3. Germline CDR1 and CDR2: MGHRA and YSYEKL. Seattle enrolled patients during active infection and tracked them longitudinally. Authors' analysis steps: Estimation of nucleated cell counts was performed using reference gene primer amplification. Sequenced by immunoSEQ multiplex PCR; TCRdb stores in-frame clones only, minus some. V and J calls and clone size come straight from that table; D and trimming were deduced from the DNA. The table lists about 150,000 clones, roughly 88% of them singletons. The J gene is TRBJ2-5, the V gene TRBV4-1; 9 bases fit TRBD2. The TCR originated in a woman aged 55-75 years with COVID-19, enrolled during active disease. The specimen sequenced was peripheral blood. CDR3 sequence (DNA): TGCGCCAGCAGCCAGAGAGCGGGGGGCCAAGAGACCCAGTACTTC. It codes for CASSQRAGGQETQYF.